Reported below is one TCR beta chain. Antigen: not known. The data derive from a study of post-analysis software for immune sequencing data. Study-wide findings and caveats: Diversity measured as normalized Chao1 was significantly lower in multiple sclerosis patients than in controls.

Unique molecular identifiers featured in each of the TCR beta cDNA libraries. TCRdb ran MiXCR on the PCR reads and lists one entry per CDR3 protein. The repertoire holds roughly 870,000 distinct CDR3 sequences, with roughly 58% as singletons. The sequence was obtained from a girl aged 5-17 years with multiple sclerosis. The sample consisted of blood.

DNA of the CDR3: TGCGCCAGCAGCTTGGTTGGCAGGGGTGATGGGGCCAACGTCCTGACTTTC. It specifies CASSLVGRGDGANVLTF. The chain employs TRBV5-1 and TRBJ2-6; tentatively, D is TRBD1 (6 bases). The CDR3 contains 17 residues. Per the germline V gene, CDR1 is SGHRS and CDR2 is YFSETQ. Deletions cut 0 bases from V and 3 bases from J, with 13 bases between.